This paragraph covers one TCR beta chain sequence. Its antigen is unidentified. This entry comes from a study of response to subunit inactivated influenza vaccine. Regarding the study as a whole: Each seasonal influenza vaccination, the authors suggested, recruits few new T cells.

TCRdb ran MiXCR on the RT-PCR reads and lists one entry per CDR3 protein. The sample lists about 240,000 distinct CDR3 sequences, 9.5% to 15% occurring once. The CDR3 loop spans 14 amino acids. V was cut by 0 bases and J by 7 bases, with 12 bases left in between. Germline loops: CDR1 LGHNA, CDR2 YSLEER. The sequence was collected from a middle-aged man who received an inactivated influenza vaccine. V usage is TRBV4-3 and J usage is TRBJ1-2, with D unclear. The material was non-naive T cells sorted from PBMCs, obtained around 14 days before vaccination. The CDR3 sequence is CASSQDRRGGGYTF. The CDR3 DNA reads as TGCGCCAGCAGCCAAGACAGGCGAGGCGGTGGCTACACCTTC.